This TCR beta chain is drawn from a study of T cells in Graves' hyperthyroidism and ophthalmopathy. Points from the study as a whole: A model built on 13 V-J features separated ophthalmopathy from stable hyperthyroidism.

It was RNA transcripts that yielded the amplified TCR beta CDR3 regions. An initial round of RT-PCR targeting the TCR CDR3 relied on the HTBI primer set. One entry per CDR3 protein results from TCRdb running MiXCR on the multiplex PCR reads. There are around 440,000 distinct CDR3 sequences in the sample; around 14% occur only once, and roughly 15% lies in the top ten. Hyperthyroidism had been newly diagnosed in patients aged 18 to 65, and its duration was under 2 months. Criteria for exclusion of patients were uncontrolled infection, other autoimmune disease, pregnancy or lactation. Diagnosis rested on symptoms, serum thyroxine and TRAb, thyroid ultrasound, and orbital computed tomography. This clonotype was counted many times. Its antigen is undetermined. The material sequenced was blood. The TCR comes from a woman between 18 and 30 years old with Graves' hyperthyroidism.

The CDR3 DNA is TGCGCCAGCAGTAAGGCTTTGCAGGGGGCAGATACGCAGTATTTT. Its translation: CASSKALQGADTQYF. This chain joins TRBV10-1 and TRBJ2-3, with 7 bases that match TRBD1. From germline, CDR1 is WNHNN and CDR2 SYGVQD (reference sequence). The J segment lost 4 bases and the V segment lost 5 bases, leaving 9 bases of the junction unmatched. The CDR3 totals 15 residues.